The 15 T cell receptor beta chains in this list originate from one sample, sequenced in a study of blood T cell repertoires in COVID-19. Clones were sequenced by immunoSEQ multiplex PCR, and TCRdb holds only the in-frame ones, with some missing. The sample lists over 85,000 clones, 84% occurring once. What was sequenced was peripheral blood. The receptors derive from a man between 60 and 75 years old with acute or convalescent COVID-19.

The chain has TRBV7-2 and TRBJ2-3, with TRBD1 matching 10 bases. The CDR3 length is 16 residues. Germline values: CDR1 SGHTA, CDR2 FQGNSA. V was clipped by 5 bases and J by 0 bases; unmatched bases: 5. The CDR3 sequence: CASSRGTGASTDTQYF. In DNA, the CDR3 is TGTGCCAGCAGCCGGGGGACAGGGGCTAGCACAGATACGCAGTATTTT. The variable domain in full, completed from reference TRBV7-2 and TRBJ2-3, reads GAGVSQSPSNKVTEKGKDVELRCDPISGHTALYWYRQSLGQGLEFLIYFQGNSAPDKSGLPSDRFSAERTGGSVSTLTIQRTQQEDSAVYLCASSRGTGASTDTQYFGPGTRLTVL.

Only one count was recorded for this clone. Different DNA sequences within this sample yield the same CDR3. The V gene is TRBV7-2, the J gene TRBJ2-5; D is perhaps TRBD2 (6 bases). The germline V gene encodes CDR1 SGHTA and CDR2 FQGNSA. This CDR3 is 14 amino acids long. The germline V and J ends were trimmed by 0 bases and 5 bases, with 10 bases remaining between them. The CDR3 protein is CASSLAGGRETQYF. The CDR3 region has the DNA TGTGCCAGCAGCTTAGCAGGAGGGCGGGAGACCCAGTACTTC.

V and J are TRBV19 and TRBJ1-2; maybe TRBD1 (6 bases). The germline gives CDR1 LNHDA, CDR2 SQIVND (reference sequence). The CDR3 is 14 residues long. V shed 5 bases and J shed 2 bases, with 12 bases lying between them. The CDR3 coding sequence is TGTGCCAGTAGTGGCCGGGACAAAAACTATGGCTACACCTTC. Its translation: CASSGRDKNYGYTF.

The chain links TRBV7-8 to TRBJ1-4; perhaps TRBD1 as D (6 bases). Germline-derived CDR1 and CDR2 are SGHVS and FQNEAQ. The germline V and J ends were trimmed by 3 bases and 5 bases, with 13 bases remaining between them. This CDR3 region has 15 residues. CDR3 loop: CASSFRRDKNEKLFF. The CDR3 coding sequence is TGTGCCAGCAGCTTTCGACGGGACAAAAATGAAAAACTGTTTTTT. Full variable domain (rest looked up from reference TRBV7-8 and TRBJ1-4): GAGVSQSPRYKVAKRGQDVALRCDPISGHVSLFWYQQALGQGPEFLTYFQNEAQLDKSGLPSDRFFAERPEGSVSTLKIQRTQQEDSAVYLCASSFRRDKNEKLFFGSGTQLSVL.

This sequence joins TRBV2 and TRBJ2-7; 9 bases align to TRBD1. J was trimmed by 4 bases and V by 5 bases; bases with no gene match: 6. The CDR3 sequence is 14 residues long. CDR1 and CDR2 from the germline V gene are SNHLY and FYNNEI. CDR3 sequence: CASSPDRGTYEQYF. The CDR3 DNA sequence: TGTGCCAGCAGTCCGGACAGGGGTACGTACGAGCAGTACTTC.

V and J are TRBV28 and TRBJ2-5; 9 nucleotides agree with TRBD1. The trim removed 3 bases at V and 7 bases at J, leaving 6 bases unmatched. Germline V gives CDR1 MDHEN, CDR2 SYDVKM. The CDR3 totals 14 residues. CDR3 protein: CASSFTGGVGTQYF. The CDR3 region has the DNA TGTGCCAGCAGTTTCACAGGGGGCGTCGGGACCCAGTACTTC.

The rearrangement joins TRBV19 to TRBJ1-3, with 7 bases fitting TRBD1. Germline V CDR1 and CDR2: LNHDA, SQIVND (reference sequence). V shed 5 bases, J shed 4 bases, and the junction held 14 bases outside the gene matches. The CDR3 totals 17 residues. The CDR3 coding sequence is TGTGCCAGTAGTCAGCGACGAGGGGGCTCCTCAGGAAACACCATATATTTT. Its protein is CASSQRRGGSSGNTIYF.

This rearrangement joins TRBV27 to TRBJ1-6, with a possible D match to TRBD1 (5 bases). This CDR3 contains 13 residues. Germline CDR1 and CDR2: MNHEY and SMNVEV (reference sequence). V gave up 5 bases and J gave up 7 bases, with 9 bases separating them. The CDR3 loop reads CASSAGLNSPLHF. As DNA, the CDR3 is TGTGCCAGCAGTGCAGGGCTCAATTCACCCCTCCACTTT.

This sequence joins TRBV24-1 and TRBJ2-3; possibly TRBD1 for D (6 bases). The CDR3 is 13 residues long. The germline V gene encodes CDR1 KGHDR and CDR2 SFDVKD. The V end was cut by 6 bases, the J end by 4 bases, with 10 bases between. Written as DNA, the CDR3 is TGTGCCACCAGTAGGGGGTCCGCAGATACGCAGTATTTT. It is translated as CATSRGSADTQYF.

In its sample, this clone was seen a few times. The V gene is TRBV10-3, the J gene TRBJ1-2; a possible D gene is TRBD1 (5 bases). CDR1 and CDR2 (germline): ENHRY, SYGVKD. The CDR3 is 14 residues long. The V end was cut by 2 bases, the J end by 4 bases, with 11 bases between. Here the CDR3 reads CAISEGRDVYGYTF. In nucleotides, the CDR3 is TGTGCCATCAGTGAGGGCAGGGATGTCTATGGCTACACCTTC.

The rearrangement joins TRBV28 to TRBJ2-2, with D perhaps TRBD1 (5 bases). Germline V gives CDR1 MDHEN, CDR2 SYDVKM. The CDR3 extends over 15 amino acids. V lost 5 bases to trimming and J lost 6 bases, with 16 bases between them. CDR3 nucleotide sequence: TGTGCCAGCAGTATCAGGGATCCGTCCCCCGGGGAGCTGTTTTTT. It specifies CASSIRDPSPGELFF.

The chain has TRBV7-3 and TRBJ1-1; D unresolved. From germline, CDR1 is SGHTA and CDR2 FQGTGA. CDR3 length equals 14 residues. V lost 6 bases, J lost 8 bases, and 19 bases lay in between. CDR3 residues: CASSIGNLRSEAFF. The DNA of the CDR3 is TGTGCCAGCAGTATCGGTAACCTTCGATCCGAAGCTTTCTTT.

J is TRBJ2-2 and V is TRBV9; 12 bases match TRBD2. Germline CDR1 reads SGDLS; CDR2 reads YYNGEE. CDR3 length equals 16 residues. J gave up 2 bases and V 3 bases, and 2 bases lay outside the gene matches. The DNA of the CDR3 is TGTGCCAGCAGCGGACTAGCGGGGGTTAACACCGGGGAGCTGTTTTTT. Translating it yields CASSGLAGVNTGELFF. The full variable domain, with the rest looked up from reference TRBV9 and TRBJ2-2, is DSGVTQTPKHLITATGQRVTLRCSPRSGDLSVYWYQQSLDQGLQFLIQYYNGEERAKGNILERFSAQQFPDLHSELNLSSLELGDSALYFCASSGLAGVNTGELFFGEGSRLTVL.

This chain links TRBV7-3 with TRBJ2-1; tentative D call: TRBD2 (6 bases). Germline V gene data show CDR1 as SGHTA and CDR2 as FQGTGA. The CDR3 spans 15 residues. V lost 1 base to trimming and J lost 2 bases, with 9 bases between them. CDR3 protein: CASSLRDSPYNEQFF. CDR3 DNA sequence: TGTGCCAGCAGCTTAAGGGACTCTCCCTACAATGAGCAGTTCTTC.

The rearrangement joins TRBV30 to TRBJ1-2, with 7 bases aligning to TRBD1. Per germline, CDR1 GTSNPN and CDR2 SVGIG (reference sequence). The CDR3 is made up of 14 amino acids. Trimming cost V 4 bases and J 3 bases; bases outside gene matches: 8. The CDR3, as DNA: TGTGCCTGGACGAAACCGGGACAGCACTATGGCTACACCTTC. The encoded protein is CAWTKPGQHYGYTF.